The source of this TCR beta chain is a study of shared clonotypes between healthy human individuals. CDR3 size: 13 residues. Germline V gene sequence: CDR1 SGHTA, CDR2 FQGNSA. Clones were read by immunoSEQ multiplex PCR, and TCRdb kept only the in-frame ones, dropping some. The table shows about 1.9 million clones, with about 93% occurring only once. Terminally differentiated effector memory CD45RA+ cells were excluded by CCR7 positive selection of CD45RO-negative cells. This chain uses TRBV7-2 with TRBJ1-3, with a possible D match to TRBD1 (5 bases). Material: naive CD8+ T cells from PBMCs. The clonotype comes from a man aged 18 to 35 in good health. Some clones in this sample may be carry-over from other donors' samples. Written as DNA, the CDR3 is TGTGGGACCGTCGGGACGGCTGGAAACACCATATATTTT. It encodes CGTVGTAGNTIYF.